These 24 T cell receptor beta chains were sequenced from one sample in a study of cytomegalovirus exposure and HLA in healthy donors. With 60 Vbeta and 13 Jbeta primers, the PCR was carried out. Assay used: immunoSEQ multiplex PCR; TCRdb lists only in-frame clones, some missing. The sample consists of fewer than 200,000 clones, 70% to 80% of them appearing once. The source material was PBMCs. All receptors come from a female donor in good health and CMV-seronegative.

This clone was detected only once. CDR3: CASSLRARSSYEQYF. The CDR3 bases are TGTGCCAGCAGCCTCCGAGCGAGGAGCTCCTACGAGCAGTACTTC. The chain uses TRBV7-2 and TRBJ2-7; D is unclear. The CDR3 runs 15 residues. Germline lookup yields CDR1 SGHTA and CDR2 FQGNSA. Trimming took off 5 bases at V and 0 bases at J, with 14 bases between the two ends.

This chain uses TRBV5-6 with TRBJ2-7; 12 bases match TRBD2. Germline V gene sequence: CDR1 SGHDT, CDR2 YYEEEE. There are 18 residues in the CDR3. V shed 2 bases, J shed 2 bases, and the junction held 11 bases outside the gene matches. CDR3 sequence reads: CASSFTGTSGRNAYEQYF. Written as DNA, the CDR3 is TGTGCCAGCAGCTTCACCGGGACTAGCGGGCGGAACGCCTACGAGCAGTACTTC. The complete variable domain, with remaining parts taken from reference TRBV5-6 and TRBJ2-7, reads DAGVTQSPTHLIKTRGQQVTLRCSPKSGHDTVSWYQQALGQGPQFIFQYYEEEERQRGNFPDRFSGHQFPNYSSELNVNALLLGDSALYLCASSFTGTSGRNAYEQYFGPGTRLTVT.

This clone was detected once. CDR3 bases: TGTGCCAGCAGTTTAGAGTCCTCGACAGGTGAAAAGTATGGAAACACCATATATTTT. Encoded protein: CASSLESSTGEKYGNTIYF. The V gene is TRBV27, the J gene TRBJ1-3; D perhaps matches TRBD1 (6 bases). CDR1 and CDR2 (germline): MNHEY, SMNVEV (reference sequence). V gave up 2 bases and J gave up 3 bases, with 23 bases separating them. The CDR3 runs 19 residues.

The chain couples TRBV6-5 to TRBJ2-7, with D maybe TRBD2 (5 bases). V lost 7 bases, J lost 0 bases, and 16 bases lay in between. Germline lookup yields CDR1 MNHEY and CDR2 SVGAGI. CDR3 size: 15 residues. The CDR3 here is CASIPRGRGSYEQYF. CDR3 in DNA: TGTGCCAGCATCCCCCGTGGTCGGGGCTCCTACGAGCAGTACTTC.

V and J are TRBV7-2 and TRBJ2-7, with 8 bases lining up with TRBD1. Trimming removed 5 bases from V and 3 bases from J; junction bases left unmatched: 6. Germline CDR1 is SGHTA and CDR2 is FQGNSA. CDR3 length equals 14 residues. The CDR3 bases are TGTGCCAGCAGCCTCGACAGGGGCTACTACGAGCAGTACTTC. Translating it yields CASSLDRGYYEQYF. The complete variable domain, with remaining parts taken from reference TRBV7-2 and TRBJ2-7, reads GAGVSQSPSNKVTEKGKDVELRCDPISGHTALYWYRQSLGQGLEFLIYFQGNSAPDKSGLPSDRFSAERTGGSVSTLTIQRTQQEDSAVYLCASSLDRGYYEQYFGPGTRLTVT.

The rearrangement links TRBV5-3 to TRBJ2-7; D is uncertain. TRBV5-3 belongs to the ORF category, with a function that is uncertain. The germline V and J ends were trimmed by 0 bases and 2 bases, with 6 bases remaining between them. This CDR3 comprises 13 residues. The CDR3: CARSLVRTYEQYF. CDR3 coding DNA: TGTGCCAGAAGCTTGGTCAGAACCTACGAGCAGTACTTC.

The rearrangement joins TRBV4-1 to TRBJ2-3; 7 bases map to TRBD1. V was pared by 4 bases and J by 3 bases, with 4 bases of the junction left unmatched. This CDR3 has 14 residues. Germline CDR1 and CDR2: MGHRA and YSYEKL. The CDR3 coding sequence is TGCGCCAGCAGCCTCTACAGGGGTACAGATACGCAGTATTTT. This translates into CASSLYRGTDTQYF.

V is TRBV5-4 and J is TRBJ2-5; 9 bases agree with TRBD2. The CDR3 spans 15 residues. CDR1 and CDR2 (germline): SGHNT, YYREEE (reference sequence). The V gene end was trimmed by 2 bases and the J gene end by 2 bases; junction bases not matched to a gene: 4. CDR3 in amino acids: CASSFATSGQETQYF. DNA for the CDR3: TGTGCCAGCAGCTTCGCCACTAGCGGGCAAGAGACCCAGTACTTC.

The CDR3, as DNA: TGTGCCAGCAGTGAAGAGGTAGCGGGGGGGCGGGAGACCCAGTACTTC. Translated: CASSEEVAGGRETQYF. V gene TRBV6-1 combines with J gene TRBJ2-5; 11 bases are a match to TRBD2. Germline CDR1 and CDR2: MNHNS and SASEGT. V shed 1 base, J shed 5 bases, and the junction held 6 bases outside the gene matches. The CDR3 extends over 16 amino acids.

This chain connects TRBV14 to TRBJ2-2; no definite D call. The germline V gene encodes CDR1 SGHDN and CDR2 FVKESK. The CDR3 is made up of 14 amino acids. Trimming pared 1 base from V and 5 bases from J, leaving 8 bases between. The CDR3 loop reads CASSQVARTGELFF. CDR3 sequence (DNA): TGTGCCAGCAGCCAAGTGGCCCGAACCGGGGAGCTGTTTTTT.

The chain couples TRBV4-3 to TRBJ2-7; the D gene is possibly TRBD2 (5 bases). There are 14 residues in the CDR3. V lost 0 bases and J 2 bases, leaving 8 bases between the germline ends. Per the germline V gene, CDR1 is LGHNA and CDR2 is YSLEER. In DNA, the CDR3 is TGCGCCAGCAGCCAAGACGGGGAAACCTACGAGCAGTACTTC. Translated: CASSQDGETYEQYF.

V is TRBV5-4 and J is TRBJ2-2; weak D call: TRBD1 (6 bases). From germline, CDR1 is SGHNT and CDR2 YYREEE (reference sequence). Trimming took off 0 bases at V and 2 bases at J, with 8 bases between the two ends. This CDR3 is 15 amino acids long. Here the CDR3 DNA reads TGTGCCAGCAGCTTGGGACAGGTCAACACCGGGGAGCTGTTTTTT. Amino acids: CASSLGQVNTGELFF.

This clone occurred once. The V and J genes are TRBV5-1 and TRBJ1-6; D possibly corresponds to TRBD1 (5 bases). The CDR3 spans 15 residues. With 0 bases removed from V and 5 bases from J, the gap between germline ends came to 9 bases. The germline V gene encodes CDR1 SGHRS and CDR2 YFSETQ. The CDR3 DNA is TGCGCCAGCAGCTTGGAGGGAGGGGATAATTCACCCCTCCACTTT. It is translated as CASSLEGGDNSPLHF.

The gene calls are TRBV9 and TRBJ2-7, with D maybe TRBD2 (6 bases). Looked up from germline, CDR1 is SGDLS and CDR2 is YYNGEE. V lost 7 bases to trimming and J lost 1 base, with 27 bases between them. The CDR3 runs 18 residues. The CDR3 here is CASLVTKRSIAESYEQYF. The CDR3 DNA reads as TGTGCCAGCCTAGTTACTAAGCGATCCATAGCGGAATCCTACGAGCAGTACTTC.

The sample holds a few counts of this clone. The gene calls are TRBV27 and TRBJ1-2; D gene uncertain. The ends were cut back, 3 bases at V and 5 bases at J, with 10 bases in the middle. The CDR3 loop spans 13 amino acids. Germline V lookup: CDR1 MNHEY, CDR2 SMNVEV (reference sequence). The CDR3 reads CASSFKEGYGYTF. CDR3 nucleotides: TGTGCCAGCAGTTTTAAAGAGGGATATGGCTACACCTTC.

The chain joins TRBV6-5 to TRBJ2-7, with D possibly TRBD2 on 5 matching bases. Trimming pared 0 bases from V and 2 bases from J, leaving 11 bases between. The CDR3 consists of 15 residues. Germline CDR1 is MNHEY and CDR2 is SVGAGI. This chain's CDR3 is CASSYSYGVAYEQYF. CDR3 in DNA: TGTGCCAGCAGTTACTCATACGGGGTTGCCTACGAGCAGTACTTC.

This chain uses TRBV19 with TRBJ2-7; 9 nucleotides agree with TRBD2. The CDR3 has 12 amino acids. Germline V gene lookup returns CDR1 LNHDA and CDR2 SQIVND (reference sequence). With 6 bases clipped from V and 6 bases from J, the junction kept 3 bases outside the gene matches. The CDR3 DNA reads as TGTGCCAGTAGCAAAGCGGGAGGCGAGCAGTACTTC. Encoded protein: CASSKAGGEQYF.

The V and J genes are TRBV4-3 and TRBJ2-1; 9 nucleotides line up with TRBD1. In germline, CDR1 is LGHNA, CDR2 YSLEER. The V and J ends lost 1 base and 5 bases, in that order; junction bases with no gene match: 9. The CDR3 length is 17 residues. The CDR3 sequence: CASSQAPMGQGNNEQFF. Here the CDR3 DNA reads TGCGCCAGCAGCCAAGCCCCGATGGGACAGGGCAACAATGAGCAGTTCTTC.

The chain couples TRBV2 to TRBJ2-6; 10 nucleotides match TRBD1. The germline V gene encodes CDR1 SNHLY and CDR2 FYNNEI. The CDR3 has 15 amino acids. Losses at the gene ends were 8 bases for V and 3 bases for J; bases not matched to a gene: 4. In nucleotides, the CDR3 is TGTGCCAGCCGACGGGACAGGGGTGGGGCCAACGTCCTGACTTTC. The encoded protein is CASRRDRGGANVLTF.

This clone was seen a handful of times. The CDR3 is CSVRYSYNSPLHF. The CDR3 DNA sequence: TGCAGCGTCCGGTACTCCTATAATTCACCCCTCCACTTT. The chain joins TRBV29-1 to TRBJ1-6; D not certain. Germline CDR1 is SQVTM and CDR2 is ANQGSEA. V was clipped by 6 bases and J by 0 bases, with 6 bases between them. This CDR3 contains 13 residues.

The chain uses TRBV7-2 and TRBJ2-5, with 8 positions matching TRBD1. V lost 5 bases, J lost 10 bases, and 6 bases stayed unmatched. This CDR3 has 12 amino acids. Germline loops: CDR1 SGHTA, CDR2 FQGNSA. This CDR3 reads CASSQGQGIQYF. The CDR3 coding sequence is TGTGCCAGCAGCCAAGGACAGGGTATCCAGTACTTC. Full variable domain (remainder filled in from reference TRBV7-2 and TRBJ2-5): GAGVSQSPSNKVTEKGKDVELRCDPISGHTALYWYRQSLGQGLEFLIYFQGNSAPDKSGLPSDRFSAERTGGSVSTLTIQRTQQEDSAVYLCASSQGQGIQYFGPGTRLLVL.

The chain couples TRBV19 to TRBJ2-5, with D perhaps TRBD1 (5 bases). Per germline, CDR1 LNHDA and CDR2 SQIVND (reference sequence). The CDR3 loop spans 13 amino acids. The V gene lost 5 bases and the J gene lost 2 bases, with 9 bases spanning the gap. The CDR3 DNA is TGTGCCAGTAGTGGGGCAGCTCAAGAGACCCAGTACTTC. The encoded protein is CASSGAAQETQYF.

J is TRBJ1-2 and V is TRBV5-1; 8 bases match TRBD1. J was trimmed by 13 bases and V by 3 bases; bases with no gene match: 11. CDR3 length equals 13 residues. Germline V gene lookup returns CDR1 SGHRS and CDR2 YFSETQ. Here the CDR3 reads CASSSGDRGGATF. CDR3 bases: TGCGCCAGCAGCTCCGGTGACAGGGGAGGGGCCACCTTC.

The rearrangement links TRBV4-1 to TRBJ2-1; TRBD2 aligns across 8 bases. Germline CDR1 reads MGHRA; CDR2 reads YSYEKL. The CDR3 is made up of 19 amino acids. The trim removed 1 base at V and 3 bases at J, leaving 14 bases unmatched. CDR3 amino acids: CASSQGSLRARGDYNEQFF. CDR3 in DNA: TGCGCCAGCAGCCAAGGTAGTTTAAGGGCGCGGGGGGACTACAATGAGCAGTTCTTC.